The 11 T cell receptor beta chains presented below share a single source sample, sequenced in a study of blood T cells in healthy people across ages. Alongside a J-beta primer mix, a sample-barcoded 5' primer served in a second PCR lasting roughly 6 to 11 cycles. TCRdb ran MiXCR on the 5' RACE reads and lists one entry per CDR3 protein. The sample has 1.5 million to 2 million distinct CDR3 sequences, approximately 28% seen once. Sequenced: blood. The receptors originated from a woman aged 25 to 39 in good health.

Comments on this clonotype: One junction end does not reproduce the germline sequence, and a read error may be involved. The rearrangement joins TRBV10-2 to TRBJ1-2; a possible D gene is TRBD1 (5 bases). The V gene's germline CDR1 is WSHSY and CDR2 SAAADI. The CDR3 has 14 residues. CDR3 sequence: CAGSEGKGNYGYTF. CDR3 nucleotides: TGCGCCGGCAGTGAGGGAAAGGGGAACTATGGCTACACCTTC.

This chain uses TRBV20-1 with TRBJ1-1, with 8 bases aligning to TRBD1. CDR1 is DFQATT and CDR2 is SNEGSKA in the germline V gene (reference sequence). The V segment lost 4 bases and the J segment 3 bases; nucleotides outside the gene matches: 1. The CDR3 is 12 amino acids. The CDR3 region is CSAKDRDTEAFF. CDR3 in DNA: TGCAGTGCTAAGGACAGGGACACTGAAGCTTTCTTT.

This chain uses TRBV6-5 with TRBJ2-3, with 8 positions matching TRBD2. Looked up from germline, CDR1 is MNHEY and CDR2 is SVGAGI. The V and J ends lost 4 bases and 5 bases, in that order; junction bases with no gene match: 8. CDR3 length equals 15 residues. The DNA of the CDR3 is TGTGCCAGCAGTTGGGGACCAGCGGGAGTAGATACGCAGTATTTT. It yields the protein CASSWGPAGVDTQYF.

This clonotype has a handful of counts. The chain couples TRBV5-6 to TRBJ1-6; D perhaps matches TRBD1 (6 bases). This CDR3 has 14 residues. Germline lookup yields CDR1 SGHDT and CDR2 YYEEEE. The V gene lost 2 bases and the J gene lost 9 bases, with 12 bases spanning the gap. The CDR3 nucleotides read TGTGCCAGCAGCTTCGGACAGAGCGGTTCACCCCTCCACTTT. The encoded protein is CASSFGQSGSPLHF.

This clonotype was counted between two and nine times. This sequence joins TRBV5-1 and TRBJ2-5, with a tentative D call TRBD1 (6 bases). CDR3 length: 14 amino acids. V was pared by 4 bases and J by 5 bases, with 15 bases between. Germline CDR1 and CDR2: SGHRS and YFSETQ. Here the CDR3 DNA reads TGCGCCAGCAGCCCAATAGGGGGTGGCGAGACCCAGTACTTC. This encodes CASSPIGGGETQYF.

The chain links TRBV4-3 to TRBJ1-4, with 7 bases identical to TRBD1. This CDR3 contains 15 residues. With V trimmed by 0 bases and J by 7 bases, 5 bases remained unmatched. CDR1 and CDR2 from the germline V gene are LGHNA and YSLEER. The CDR3 bases are TGCGCCAGCAGCCAAGAACTTTGGGACAGTGAAAAACTGTTTTTT. This gives the protein CASSQELWDSEKLFF.

Notes on this clonotype: At one of its ends the junction is not consistent with the germline gene, which may arise from a read error. V usage is TRBV14 and J usage is TRBJ2-5; 7 bases fit TRBD1. Germline V CDR1 and CDR2: SGHDN, FVKESK. This CDR3 is 13 amino acids long. The CDR3 sequence is CAGSQVRGRNQYF. DNA for the CDR3: TGTGCCGGCAGCCAAGTCAGGGGGAGAAATCAGTACTTC.

The V call is TRBV7-2, the J call TRBJ2-1; D gene uncertain. The CDR3 is made up of 13 amino acids. CDR1 SGHTA and CDR2 FQGNSA come from the germline V gene. V lost 1 base and J 6 bases, leaving 7 bases between the germline ends. The CDR3 region has the DNA TGTGCCAGCAGCTTAGGGGCCCTCAATGAGCAGTTCTTC. This sequence encodes CASSLGALNEQFF.

J is TRBJ2-2 and V is TRBV29-1; TRBD1 aligns across 8 bases. Trimming took 4 bases from V and 7 from J; bases not matched to a gene: 8. CDR1 is SQVTM, CDR2 ANQGSEA, per germline. The CDR3 is made up of 14 amino acids. The CDR3 bases are TGCAGCGTTGGGCGCCAGGGGGCGTTCGGGGAGCTGTTTTTT. Its protein is CSVGRQGAFGELFF.

Notes on this clonotype: Relative to the germline gene, one junction end is altered; a read error may explain this. The genes are TRBV24-1 and TRBJ2-1, with 8 nucleotides matching TRBD1. Looked up from germline, CDR1 is KGHDR and CDR2 is SFDVKD. The CDR3 is 17 amino acids. The CDR3 coding sequence is TGTGCTACCAGTGATGCCAGGGACAGGAGAAAGTACAATGAGCAGTTCTTC. This translates into CATSDARDRRKYNEQFF.

Note on this clonotype: This may arise from a read error, as a much more abundant clone is one base away. This CDR3 reads CASSAGTVGQPQHF. CDR3 in DNA: TGCGCCAGCAGCGCCGGGACAGTGGGTCAGCCCCAGCATTTT. The V call is TRBV5-1, the J call TRBJ1-5, with 7 bases aligning to TRBD1. Germline assignment: CDR1 SGHRS and CDR2 YFSETQ. The CDR3 has 14 amino acids. Trimming took 4 bases from V and 6 from J; bases not matched to a gene: 7.